The 27 T cell receptor beta chains reported below all come from one sample, sequenced in a study of blood T cell repertoires in COVID-19. The protocol was immunoSEQ multiplex PCR, while the TCRdb copy is restricted to in-frame clones and leaves out a portion. This table holds roughly 75,000 clones, over 80% found once. Sequenced: peripheral blood. These receptors originate from a man aged 50-60 years with COVID-19, enrolled during active disease.

The chain recombines TRBV7-8 with TRBJ2-5, with no clear D. CDR3 length: 12 amino acids. The V and J ends lost 5 bases and 5 bases respectively, with 9 bases between them. Germline V gene data show CDR1 as SGHVS and CDR2 as FQNEAQ. The CDR3 coding sequence is TGTGCCAGCAGCCCTGCGAGGGAGACCCAGTACTTC. The encoded protein is CASSPARETQYF.

The chain carries TRBV29-1 and TRBJ1-1; D is unresolved. The germline gives CDR1 SQVTM, CDR2 ANQGSEA. The CDR3 totals 11 residues. Trimming removed 3 bases at V and 6 bases at J, with 8 bases between. The CDR3 region is CSVDRVPEAFF. CDR3 DNA: TGCAGCGTTGACCGTGTTCCTGAAGCTTTCTTT. Supplemented by reference TRBV29-1 and TRBJ1-1, the full variable domain reads SAVISQKPSRDICQRGTSLTIQCQVDSQVTMMFWYRQQPGQSLTLIATANQGSEATYESGFVIDKFPISRPNLTFSTLTVSNMSPEDSSIYLCSVDRVPEAFFGQGTRLTVV.

This chain links TRBV30 with TRBJ1-2; 8 nucleotides align to TRBD1. This CDR3 spans 14 amino acids. CDR1 GTSNPN and CDR2 SVGIG come from the germline V gene (reference sequence). J gave up 8 bases and V 0 bases, and 8 bases lay outside the gene matches. The CDR3 region is CAWSVVQGAGGYTF. The CDR3 bases are TGTGCCTGGAGTGTCGTTCAGGGGGCGGGAGGCTACACCTTC.

The V call is TRBV28, the J call TRBJ2-5; the match to TRBD1 covers 8 bases. The germline V gene encodes CDR1 MDHEN and CDR2 SYDVKM. Trimming at V came to 4 bases and at J to 2 bases, leaving 6 bases not matched to a gene. This CDR3 spans 15 amino acids. Written as DNA, the CDR3 is TGTGCCAGCAGTTCCTCCGGGACAGGTCAAGAGACCCAGTACTTC. Amino acid sequence: CASSSSGTGQETQYF. Complete variable domain (other parts from reference TRBV28 and TRBJ2-5): DVKVTQSSRYLVKRTGEKVFLECVQDMDHENMFWYRQDPGLGLRLIYFSYDVKMKEKGDIPEGYSVSREKKERFSLILESASTNQTSMYLCASSSSGTGQETQYFGPGTRLLVL.

This chain connects TRBV6-6 to TRBJ1-1; 8 nucleotides agree with TRBD1. This CDR3 contains 15 residues. The germline V gene encodes CDR1 MNHNY and CDR2 SVGAGI (reference sequence). The V and J ends lost 3 bases and 5 bases, in that order; junction bases with no gene match: 8. This CDR3 reads CASSYTAHRGTEAFF. The CDR3, as DNA: TGTGCCAGCAGTTATACCGCCCACAGGGGGACTGAAGCTTTCTTT.

This sequence joins TRBV3-1 (or the pseudogene TRBV3-2) and TRBJ1-2; D might be TRBD1 (5 bases). The germline gives CDR1 LGHDT, CDR2 YNNKEL (reference sequence). There are 13 residues in the CDR3. V was pared by 5 bases and J by 6 bases, with 13 bases between. DNA for the CDR3: TGTGCCAGCAGCGCTGGGACGGGAGATGGCTACACCTTC. Translation gives CASSAGTGDGYTF.

The CDR3 reads CAISEELGLSGDTQYF. CDR3 DNA sequence: TGTGCCATCAGTGAGGAATTGGGACTATCGGGAGATACGCAGTATTTT. The V and J genes are TRBV10-3 and TRBJ2-3, with TRBD2 matching over 7 bases. Germline lookup yields CDR1 ENHRY and CDR2 SYGVKD. The CDR3 spans 16 residues. V was clipped by 2 bases and J by 5 bases; unmatched bases: 10.

In its sample, this clone was seen a few times. The CDR3 DNA is TGTGCCAGCAGCCAACCTAAGGAAGACAGGGGGCTGATCAATCAGCCCCAGCATTTT. As protein: CASSQPKEDRGLINQPQHF. The chain employs TRBV3-1 (or the pseudogene TRBV3-2) and TRBJ1-5; 10 bases match TRBD1. CDR3 length: 19 amino acids. Trimming removed 2 bases from V and 3 bases from J; junction bases left unmatched: 13. The germline gives CDR1 LGHDT, CDR2 YNNKEL (reference sequence).

The CDR3 reads CASSPWTGLNKDEKLFF. Written as DNA, the CDR3 is TGCGCCAGCAGCCCTTGGACAGGGTTAAATAAGGACGAAAAACTGTTTTTT. The chain links TRBV4-1 to TRBJ1-4; 8 nucleotides match TRBD1. The CDR3 sequence is 17 residues long. The V gene's germline CDR1 is MGHRA and CDR2 YSYEKL. The V segment lost 4 bases and the J segment 8 bases; nucleotides outside the gene matches: 15.

The chain recombines TRBV30 with TRBJ2-3; tentatively, D is TRBD1 (5 bases). Trimming took 2 bases from V and 4 from J, leaving 10 bases between them. This CDR3 has 13 amino acids. Germline loops: CDR1 GTSNPN, CDR2 SVGIG (reference sequence). CDR3 protein: CAWSKAGPDTQYF. The DNA for the CDR3 is TGTGCCTGGAGTAAGGCAGGGCCAGATACGCAGTATTTT.

The chain uses TRBV6-5 and TRBJ2-7, with 7 bases matching TRBD2. Germline V lookup: CDR1 MNHEY, CDR2 SVGAGI. The J segment lost 3 bases and the V segment lost 2 bases, leaving 7 bases of the junction unmatched. The CDR3 has 15 residues. In nucleotides, the CDR3 is TGTGCCAGCAGTTACATGGGGGGGAACTACTACGAGCAGTACTTC. It specifies CASSYMGGNYYEQYF.

This sequence joins TRBV5-1 and TRBJ2-1; 9 nucleotides align to TRBD2. After removal of 2 bases from V and 6 bases from J, the junction contained 6 bases not matched to a gene. The germline V gene has CDR1 SGHRS and CDR2 YFSETQ. CDR3 length: 15 amino acids. CDR3 loop: CASSFLAGRVNEQFF. CDR3 bases: TGCGCCAGCAGCTTTCTAGCGGGAAGGGTCAATGAGCAGTTCTTC.

This chain connects TRBV6-5 to TRBJ2-1, with 9 nucleotides matching TRBD1. The CDR3 runs 12 residues. The V gene's germline CDR1 is MNHEY and CDR2 SVGAGI. V lost 6 bases, J lost 9 bases, and 3 bases stayed unmatched. This chain's CDR3 is CASRRQGGEQFF. The CDR3 region has the DNA TGTGCCAGCAGACGACAGGGGGGTGAGCAGTTCTTC.

The chain recombines TRBV6-1 with TRBJ1-5; 9 nucleotides agree with TRBD1. The germline V gene has CDR1 MNHNS and CDR2 SASEGT. Trimming removed 0 bases from V and 6 bases from J; junction bases left unmatched: 9. There are 17 residues in the CDR3. CDR3 sequence (DNA): TGTGCCAGCAGTGAAGCGGGGGGGACAGGGCTAATTCAGCCCCAGCATTTT. Amino acids: CASSEAGGTGLIQPQHF.

The V call is TRBV5-1, the J call TRBJ2-1; 8 nucleotides match TRBD2. Germline assignment: CDR1 SGHRS and CDR2 YFSETQ. This CDR3 has 14 amino acids. V shed 8 bases, J shed 5 bases, and the junction held 9 bases outside the gene matches. CDR3 nucleotide sequence: TGCGCCAGTAAACTAGCGGCAAGTAACAATGAGCAGTTCTTC. Its translation: CASKLAASNNEQFF.

This rearrangement joins TRBV7-2 to TRBJ2-7; 8 nucleotides align to TRBD2. V gave up 3 bases and J gave up 4 bases; unmatched junction bases: 5. This CDR3 spans 14 amino acids. Looked up from germline, CDR1 is SGHTA and CDR2 is FQGNSA. Written as DNA, the CDR3 is TGTGCCAGCAGCTTGCTCGGGGGGGCTTACGAGCAGTACTTC. It encodes CASSLLGGAYEQYF.

The chain recombines TRBV7-9 with TRBJ1-1, with 7 positions matching TRBD1. V lost 5 bases and J lost 0; bases outside the gene matches: 6. Per germline, CDR1 SEHNR and CDR2 FQNEAQ (reference sequence). This CDR3 comprises 15 residues. CDR3 DNA sequence: TGTGCCAGCAGCGCCCAACAGGGGTTGAACACTGAAGCTTTCTTT. Translated: CASSAQQGLNTEAFF.

This clone occurred a few times. The CDR3 DNA follows: TGTGCCAGTAGTGTAGGACAGGGCGTCAATCAGCCCCAGCATTTT. Protein sequence: CASSVGQGVNQPQHF. V gene TRBV19 combines with J gene TRBJ1-5, with 8 bases identical to TRBD1. Germline V gives CDR1 LNHDA, CDR2 SQIVND (reference sequence). The CDR3 length is 15 residues. V was clipped by 5 bases and J by 3 bases; unmatched bases: 6.

V gene TRBV7-9 combines with J gene TRBJ1-4; no firm D call. Germline CDR1 is SEHNR and CDR2 is FQNEAQ (reference sequence). The V end lost 1 base, the J end lost 12 bases, and 12 bases lay between the germline ends. The CDR3 consists of 13 residues. The CDR3 sequence: CASSLDQRSQLFF. The DNA of the CDR3 is TGTGCCAGCAGCTTAGATCAGCGGTCACAACTGTTTTTT.

V and J are TRBV4-2 and TRBJ2-7; 7 nucleotides agree with TRBD2. Germline V gene sequence: CDR1 LGHNA, CDR2 YNFKEQ. CDR3 length: 15 residues. The trim removed 2 bases at V and 2 bases at J, leaving 6 bases unmatched. The DNA for the CDR3 is TGTGCCAGCAGCCAACACTCTAGCGGTCCCTACGAGCAGTACTTC. Translated, it gives CASSQHSSGPYEQYF.

Comments on this clone: The identical CDR3 is also encoded by other nucleotide sequences in the sample. The V and J genes are TRBV2 and TRBJ2-5; 7 bases line up with TRBD1. With V trimmed by 8 bases and J by 1 base, 4 bases remained unmatched. The CDR3 sequence is 13 residues long. Looked up from germline, CDR1 is SNHLY and CDR2 is FYNNEI. CDR3 sequence: CASCRDSQETQYF. In DNA, the CDR3 is TGTGCCAGCTGCCGGGACAGCCAAGAGACCCAGTACTTC.

V and J are TRBV5-1 and TRBJ1-1; 7 bases match TRBD1. Trimming at V came to 4 bases and at J to 1 base, leaving 7 bases not matched to a gene. This CDR3 has 15 amino acids. CDR1 is SGHRS and CDR2 is YFSETQ in the germline V gene. The CDR3 coding sequence is TGCGCCAGCAGCGAACAGGGGTTTTGGAACACTGAAGCTTTCTTT. It translates to CASSEQGFWNTEAFF.

The chain combines TRBV15 with TRBJ1-2; maybe TRBD1 (5 bases). There are 13 residues in the CDR3. Germline V gene lookup returns CDR1 LNHNV and CDR2 YYDKDF (reference sequence). The germline V and J ends were trimmed by 5 bases and 1 base, with 8 bases remaining between them. The CDR3 coding sequence is TGTGCCACCAGCCCCGACAGTAACTATGGCTACACCTTC. Translated: CATSPDSNYGYTF.

The chain couples TRBV2 to TRBJ2-1; D is possibly TRBD1 (6 bases). V was clipped by 3 bases and J by 3 bases, with 12 bases between them. From germline, CDR1 is SNHLY and CDR2 FYNNEI. This CDR3 has 15 residues. Here the CDR3 DNA reads TGTGCCAGCAGTGAGTTACAGGGTGACTACAATGAGCAGTTCTTC. Residues: CASSELQGDYNEQFF.

CDR3 residues: CASSFQGDLGEQFF. In DNA, the CDR3 is TGCGCCAGCAGCTTTCAGGGGGACCTTGGTGAGCAGTTCTTC. V and J are TRBV5-1 and TRBJ2-1; 7 bases agree with TRBD1. The ends lost 2 bases at V and 9 bases at J; junction bases unmatched: 8. The CDR3 length is 14 residues. Germline assignment: CDR1 SGHRS and CDR2 YFSETQ.

This chain joins TRBV6-5 and TRBJ2-7; perhaps TRBD1 as D (6 bases). Trimming cost V 0 bases and J 13 bases, with 10 bases left between them. Germline CDR1 reads MNHEY; CDR2 reads SVGAGI. The CDR3 is 11 residues long. The CDR3 here is CASSYSTGAYF. Written as DNA, the CDR3 is TGTGCCAGCAGTTACTCGACAGGAGCCTACTTC.

This rearrangement joins TRBV20-1 to TRBJ2-5, with 14 bases identical to TRBD2. From germline, CDR1 is DFQATT and CDR2 SNEGSKA (reference sequence). V shed 3 bases, J shed 5 bases, and the junction held 8 bases outside the gene matches. The length of the CDR3 is 16 residues. The CDR3 nucleotides read TGCAGTGCTAGTACGACTAGCGGGAGGGCCAGGGAGACCCAGTACTTC. Its protein is CSASTTSGRARETQYF.